The rows below give T cell receptor beta chains drawn from one sample of a study of cytomegalovirus exposure and HLA in healthy donors. This table comes from immunoSEQ multiplex PCR, and its TCRdb copy is limited to in-frame clones, with some not included. The table includes about 160,000 clones, around 84% detected once. Input material: PBMCs. The origin of the receptors is a young man in good health and CMV-seropositive. The CDR3 runs from the conserved cysteine through the conserved F or W. The D gene is left open where the match is weak. The listing skips clone size in some rows; elsewhere it reads once, few, many or a size class.

clone_size j_call v_call d_call cdr3_aa cdr3_nt
few TRBJ2-7 TRBV27 TRBD1 CASSFSPGTGGEQYF TGTGCCAGCAGTTTTTCCCCCGGGACAGGGGGCGAGCAGTACTTC
- TRBJ2-1 TRBV14 TRBD1 CASSHPGTGMYNEQFF TGTGCCAGCAGCCACCCCGGGACAGGGATGTACAATGAGCAGTTCTTC
- TRBJ1-1 TRBV6-5 - CASTGEFLGGTEAFF TGTGCCAGCACCGGGGAGTTCCTCGGTGGGACTGAAGCTTTCTTT
- TRBJ2-3 TRBV4-3 TRBD2 CASSQGVTSGGVRDTQYF TGCGCCAGCAGCCAAGGAGTAACTAGCGGGGGTGTTAGAGATACGCAGTATTTT
- TRBJ1-4 TRBV7-6 - CASSPEPFSEKLFF TGTGCCAGCAGCCCCGAGCCATTCTCAGAAAAACTGTTTTTT
- TRBJ2-1 TRBV7-6 TRBD2 CASSLDGRGTVSEQFF TGTGCCAGCAGCTTAGATGGGAGGGGTACGGTTAGTGAGCAGTTCTTC
- TRBJ1-2 TRBV5-5 - CASSLERVGYTF TGTGCCAGCAGCTTGGAACGGGTTGGCTACACCTTC
- TRBJ1-2 TRBV27 TRBD1 CASSSTGSGYTF TGTGCCAGCAGTTCGACAGGGTCCGGCTACACCTTC
many TRBJ2-3 TRBV6-1 - CATQGAGDVDTQYF TGTGCCACTCAAGGGGCAGGGGACGTAGATACGCAGTATTTT
once TRBJ2-2 TRBV30 - CAWSAGLDTGELFF TGTGCCTGGAGTGCGGGACTTGACACCGGGGAGCTGTTTTTT
- TRBJ2-1 TRBV6-4 TRBD2 CASSRYSGGISYNEQLF TGTGCCAGCAGTCGGTATAGCGGGGGGATCTCCTACAATGAGCAGCTCTTC
- TRBJ1-2 TRBV11-3 - CASSRIDYYGGYGYTF TGTGCCAGCAGCCGCATTGACTACTACGGGGGCTATGGCTACACCTTC
- TRBJ2-7 TRBV7-9 TRBD2 CASSLARNSGGFYEQYF TGTGCCAGCAGCTTAGCGCGTAATAGCGGGGGATTCTACGAGCAGTACTTC
- TRBJ1-6 TRBV15 TRBD1 CATSRDGQGNSPLHF TGTGCCACCAGCAGAGATGGACAGGGGAATTCACCCCTCCACTTT
once TRBJ1-6 TRBV19 TRBD1 CASSIEDRGGSPLHF TGTGCCAGTAGTATAGAGGACAGGGGAGGTTCACCCCTCCACTTT
once TRBJ2-2 TRBV2 - CASRGRGYTGELFF TGTGCCAGCAGGGGTAGGGGCTACACCGGGGAGCTGTTTTTT
- TRBJ2-2 TRBV4-3 TRBD2 CASSQEELGGSTGTGELFF TGCGCCAGCAGCCAAGAGGAACTCGGCGGGAGTACGGGTACCGGGGAGCTGTTTTTT
- TRBJ2-2 TRBV18 TRBD2 CASSHTSGGNTGELFF TGTGCCAGCTCACATACTAGCGGGGGCAACACCGGGGAGCTGTTTTTT